The next 32 T cell receptor beta chains were all read from a single sample in a study of control samples from healthy donors and cancer patients. Produced via immunoSEQ multiplex PCR; TCRdb's table is partial and in-frame only. Counted here are more than 100,000 clones, 91% occurring once; the ten biggest clones make up 7.8%. Sequencing was performed on blood. The receptors shown here come from a woman aged 18-29 years in good health.

J is TRBJ2-3 and V is TRBV4-3, with TRBD2 matching 11 bases. The V segment lost 0 bases and the J segment 5 bases; nucleotides outside the gene matches: 13. Looked up from germline, CDR1 is LGHNA and CDR2 is YSLEER. CDR3 length: 19 amino acids. DNA of the CDR3: TGCGCCAGCAGCCAAGATCAAGGGCTAGCGGGAGGATACGGAGATACGCAGTATTTT. It encodes CASSQDQGLAGGYGDTQYF.

This clone appeared once. This CDR3 reads CASSPGEPEKLFF. As DNA, the CDR3 is TGTGCCAGCAGTCCAGGGGAGCCGGAAAAACTGTTTTTT. The chain combines TRBV6-5 with TRBJ1-4; D might be TRBD1 (6 bases). Per germline, CDR1 MNHEY and CDR2 SVGAGI. This CDR3 has 13 residues. The V end lost 5 bases, the J end lost 8 bases, and 12 bases lay between the germline ends.

The rearrangement links TRBV28 to TRBJ2-4, with a possible D match to TRBD1 (7 bases). The CDR3 is 17 amino acids. Germline V gene data show CDR1 as MDHEN and CDR2 as SYDVKM. V lost 5 bases, J lost 5 bases, and 22 bases lay in between. CDR3 region: CASSPRQGLGVENIQYF. The CDR3 DNA reads as TGTGCCAGCAGTCCGCGACAGGGACTGGGGGTTGAAAACATTCAGTACTTC.

V and J are TRBV9 and TRBJ1-2, with 8 bases that match TRBD1. The CDR3 sequence is 14 residues long. V was pared by 4 bases and J by 5 bases, with 7 bases of the junction left unmatched. Per germline, CDR1 SGDLS and CDR2 YYNGEE. Here the CDR3 DNA reads TGTGCCAGCAGCCCAGTGGGACAGGATTATGGCTACACCTTC. Translation: CASSPVGQDYGYTF.

V gene TRBV7-2 combines with J gene TRBJ2-1; D call uncertain. The ends were cut back, 2 bases at V and 0 bases at J, with 2 bases in the middle. Per germline, CDR1 SGHTA and CDR2 FQGNSA. The CDR3 loop spans 13 amino acids. Written as DNA, the CDR3 is TGTGCCAGCAGCTTATCCTCCTACAATGAGCAGTTCTTC. Protein product: CASSLSSYNEQFF. Drawing the rest from reference TRBV7-2 and TRBJ2-1, the complete variable domain is GAGVSQSPSNKVTEKGKDVELRCDPISGHTALYWYRQSLGQGLEFLIYFQGNSAPDKSGLPSDRFSAERTGGSVSTLTIQRTQQEDSAVYLCASSLSSYNEQFFGPGTRLTVL.

The chain recombines TRBV12-3 or TRBV12-4 with TRBJ1-1; D gene ambiguous. The CDR3 is 13 amino acids. V lost 4 bases and J lost 0, with 6 bases in between. The CDR3 DNA reads TGTGCCAGCAGTTCATCAGTGAACACTGAAGCTTTCTTT. Translating it yields CASSSSVNTEAFF.

This chain connects TRBV6-2 or TRBV6-3 to TRBJ2-5; 10 nucleotides agree with TRBD2. CDR1 is MNHEY and CDR2 is SVGEGT in the germline V gene. This CDR3 has 15 residues. Germline trimming cut 5 bases from V and 1 base from J; bases unmatched to any gene: 4. This CDR3 is CASSRLAGLQETQYF. The DNA of the CDR3 is TGTGCCAGCAGTCGACTAGCGGGCCTCCAAGAGACCCAGTACTTC.

The chain links TRBV7-2 to TRBJ2-1; D is possibly TRBD2 (7 bases). Germline V gene lookup returns CDR1 SGHTA and CDR2 FQGNSA. Deletions cut 1 base from V and 7 bases from J, with 14 bases between. The length of the CDR3 is 15 residues. CDR3 in DNA: TGTGCCAGCAGCTTAGTCGAGGGGGGGCGAAATGAGCAGTTCTTC. As protein: CASSLVEGGRNEQFF.

The CDR3 here is CASSQDRWGGAYSNQPQHF. The CDR3 nucleotides read TGCGCCAGCAGCCAAGATCGATGGGGGGGGGCTTATAGCAATCAGCCCCAGCATTTT. V and J are TRBV4-3 and TRBJ1-5; a possible D gene is TRBD1 (6 bases). CDR1 is LGHNA, CDR2 YSLEER, per germline. Trimming shortened V by 0 bases and J by 0 bases, and 18 bases separated the two germline ends. The CDR3 covers 19 residues.

The chain employs TRBV28 and TRBJ2-3; D is possibly TRBD2 (5 bases). In germline, CDR1 is MDHEN, CDR2 SYDVKM. The CDR3 has 21 residues. V lost 0 bases to trimming and J lost 1 base, with 26 bases between them. For the CDR3, the DNA is TGTGCCAGCAGTTTATGCACAGCGCATTTCGGCTTATTGGACTGCACAGATACGCAGTATTTT. Translated, it gives CASSLCTAHFGLLDCTDTQYF.

This chain connects TRBV5-4 to TRBJ2-3, with TRBD2 identical over 8 bases. This CDR3 is built from 14 residues. Germline CDR1 reads SGHNT; CDR2 reads YYREEE (reference sequence). J was trimmed by 6 bases and V by 1 base; bases with no gene match: 4. CDR3 sequence reads: CASSLPGGGDTQYF. In nucleotides, the CDR3 is TGTGCCAGCAGCTTGCCGGGAGGGGGGGATACGCAGTATTTT.

The V and J genes are TRBV7-2 and TRBJ2-7; TRBD2 matches 7 bases. CDR1 SGHTA and CDR2 FQGNSA come from the germline V gene. The CDR3 extends over 13 amino acids. The V and J ends lost 4 bases and 3 bases, in that order; junction bases with no gene match: 3. CDR3 coding DNA: TGTGCCAGCAGCTCAGGCGGGGGCTACGAGCAGTACTTC. It yields the protein CASSSGGGYEQYF.

The chain carries TRBV3-1 (or the pseudogene TRBV3-2) and TRBJ2-2; D call uncertain. This CDR3 spans 15 amino acids. Trimming shortened V by 4 bases and J by 0 bases, and 9 bases separated the two germline ends. Germline V gene lookup returns CDR1 LGHDT and CDR2 YNNKEL (reference sequence). CDR3 DNA: TGTGCCAGCAGCCCAACAGACTCGAACACCGGGGAGCTGTTTTTT. Amino acids: CASSPTDSNTGELFF.

The chain employs TRBV24-1 and TRBJ2-7; the D gene could be TRBD1 or TRBD2 (5 bases each). Trimming pared 1 base from V and 5 bases from J, leaving 8 bases between. The V gene's germline CDR1 is KGHDR and CDR2 SFDVKD. The CDR3 is 13 amino acids. CDR3 in amino acids: CATSDFGGDEQYF. The CDR3 nucleotides are TGTGCCACCAGTGATTTTGGGGGAGACGAGCAGTACTTC.

This rearrangement joins TRBV5-4 to TRBJ2-5, with D tentatively TRBD1 or TRBD2 (5 bases each). Germline CDR1 and CDR2: SGHNT and YYREEE (reference sequence). Trimming left V 4 bases short and J 4 bases short, with 11 bases between. The CDR3 is 13 amino acids. CDR3 DNA: TGTGCCAGCAGCCCGGGACGAGTAGAGACCCAGTACTTC. As protein: CASSPGRVETQYF.

The rearrangement uses TRBV29-1 and TRBJ1-2, with 9 bases aligning to TRBD1. Germline lookup yields CDR1 SQVTM and CDR2 ANQGSEA. J gave up 4 bases and V 2 bases, and 5 bases lay outside the gene matches. This CDR3 region has 14 residues. CDR3 DNA sequence: TGCAGCGTTGAATGGACAGGGGAACCCTATGGCTACACCTTC. It codes for CSVEWTGEPYGYTF.

This chain connects TRBV7-2 to TRBJ1-6; D gene unclear. Deletions cut 8 bases from V and 6 bases from J, with 17 bases between. CDR3 length equals 15 residues. Germline V gives CDR1 SGHTA, CDR2 FQGNSA. The CDR3, as DNA: TGTGCCAGCGGGATTGGACTTGGGGTTAATTCACCCCTCCACTTT. Translating gives CASGIGLGVNSPLHF.

This chain links TRBV5-4 with TRBJ2-5, with D perhaps matching TRBD2 (5 bases). This CDR3 is 13 amino acids long. In germline, CDR1 is SGHNT, CDR2 YYREEE (reference sequence). V lost 4 bases and J lost 3, with 10 bases in between. CDR3 coding DNA: TGTGCCAGCAGCCAAGGACTGGAAGAGACCCAGTACTTC. Translated, it gives CASSQGLEETQYF.

This chain connects TRBV5-4 to TRBJ2-7; 7 bases agree with TRBD1. V trimming: 1 base; J trimming: 7 bases; junction bases outside the gene matches: 5. The CDR3 runs to 13 residues. Germline V gene sequence: CDR1 SGHNT, CDR2 YYREEE (reference sequence). CDR3 in amino acids: CASSLNRGQEQYF. CDR3 nucleotide sequence: TGTGCCAGCAGCTTGAATAGGGGGCAAGAGCAGTACTTC.

This chain joins TRBV12-5 and TRBJ2-1; TRBD2 agrees at 14 bases. V shed 4 bases, J shed 7 bases, and the junction held 3 bases outside the gene matches. Germline CDR1 and CDR2: LGHNT and FRNRAP. This CDR3 is 15 amino acids long. The CDR3 region is CASGWGTSGGNEQFF. The CDR3 region has the DNA TGTGCTAGTGGTTGGGGGACTAGCGGGGGTAATGAGCAGTTCTTC.

The rearrangement links TRBV3-1 (or the pseudogene TRBV3-2) to TRBJ2-7; D not resolved. CDR3 length: 12 amino acids. The V gene's germline CDR1 is LGHDT and CDR2 YNNKEL (reference sequence). Trimming took 2 bases from V and 4 from J, leaving 6 bases between them. The CDR3 bases are TGTGCCAGCAGCCAATCCGTATACGAGCAGTACTTC. Its translation is CASSQSVYEQYF.

This rearrangement joins TRBV2 to TRBJ2-7, with TRBD2 as a possible D gene (6 bases). The CDR3 is 15 residues long. Germline V gene data show CDR1 as SNHLY and CDR2 as FYNNEI. V was trimmed by 0 bases and J by 4 bases, leaving 13 bases between them. The CDR3 spells CASSEALLGRYEQYF. CDR3 nucleotides: TGTGCCAGCAGTGAAGCGCTTCTGGGGAGGTACGAGCAGTACTTC.

The rearrangement links TRBV12-3 or TRBV12-4 to TRBJ2-7; TRBD2 matches 9 bases. Trimming cost V 3 bases and J 6 bases; bases outside gene matches: 3. The CDR3 runs to 13 residues. The CDR3 DNA sequence: TGTGCCAGCAGTTTGACTAGCGGTAGCGAGCAGTACTTC. Residues: CASSLTSGSEQYF.

The chain uses TRBV9 and TRBJ2-1; D gene ambiguous. The CDR3 sequence is 15 residues long. Looked up from germline, CDR1 is SGDLS and CDR2 is YYNGEE. V dropped 2 bases and J dropped 2 bases, with 11 bases sitting between them. This CDR3 is CASSVRVYPYNEQFF. The CDR3 bases are TGTGCCAGCAGCGTTCGGGTATACCCCTACAATGAGCAGTTCTTC.

CDR3 nucleotide sequence: TGTGCCAGCAGTTTTTACGAGCAGTACTTC. This gives the protein CASSFYEQYF. The chain joins TRBV5-8 to TRBJ2-7; no definite D call. Germline V CDR1 and CDR2: SGHTS, YDEGEE. V dropped 5 bases and J dropped 4 bases, with 4 bases sitting between them. CDR3 length equals 10 residues.

The CDR3 reads CASSLEYLGGVQETQYF. In DNA form, the CDR3 reads TGTGCCAGCAGCTTAGAGTACTTAGGGGGGGTCCAAGAGACCCAGTACTTC. The chain joins TRBV7-6 to TRBJ2-5; D is possibly TRBD2 (7 bases). The germline V gene has CDR1 SGHVS and CDR2 FNYEAQ. Trimming left V 1 base short and J 1 base short, with 16 bases between. The CDR3 is 17 residues long.

The V and J genes are TRBV5-3 and TRBJ2-1; 11 nucleotides line up with TRBD2. TRBV5-3 is given ORF status, its function remaining uncertain. Trimming removed 4 bases from V and 4 bases from J; junction bases left unmatched: 4. The CDR3 is 15 amino acids. CDR3 coding DNA: TGTGCCAGAAGCGCCGGGACTAGCGGATACAATGAGCAGTTCTTC. It specifies CARSAGTSGYNEQFF.

This sequence joins TRBV28 and TRBJ1-4; perhaps TRBD1 as D (5 bases). V was clipped by 6 bases and J by 0 bases, with 17 bases between them. CDR1 and CDR2 from the germline V gene are MDHEN and SYDVKM. This CDR3 comprises 17 residues. CDR3 sequence (DNA): TGTGCCAGCAGCTACCCCTCCGACAGTGCAACTAATGAAAAACTGTTTTTT. It yields the protein CASSYPSDSATNEKLFF. The full variable domain, with the rest looked up from reference TRBV28 and TRBJ1-4, is DVKVTQSSRYLVKRTGEKVFLECVQDMDHENMFWYRQDPGLGLRLIYFSYDVKMKEKGDIPEGYSVSREKKERFSLILESASTNQTSMYLCASSYPSDSATNEKLFFGSGTQLSVL.

The rearrangement links TRBV3-1 (or the pseudogene TRBV3-2) to TRBJ1-1, with D tentatively TRBD1 (5 bases). Looked up from germline, CDR1 is LGHDT and CDR2 is YNNKEL (reference sequence). This CDR3 is 15 amino acids long. V was clipped by 2 bases and J by 1 base, with 11 bases between them. The CDR3 spells CASSQNTGRNTEAFF. CDR3 nucleotide sequence: TGTGCCAGCAGCCAAAATACAGGAAGGAACACTGAAGCTTTCTTT.

This chain joins TRBV6-5 and TRBJ1-2; no firm D call. V was cut by 2 bases and J by 6 bases, with 10 bases left in between. Germline lookup yields CDR1 MNHEY and CDR2 SVGAGI. This CDR3 spans 13 amino acids. The CDR3 DNA sequence: TGTGCCAGCAGTTACCAGAGGTCGCATGGCTACACCTTC. This codes for CASSYQRSHGYTF.

A single count supports this clone. The gene calls are TRBV2 and TRBJ2-7; D possibly corresponds to TRBD1 (6 bases). The germline V and J ends were trimmed by 6 bases and 2 bases, with 20 bases remaining between them. This CDR3 has 16 residues. Germline CDR1 reads SNHLY; CDR2 reads FYNNEI. In DNA, the CDR3 is TGTGCCAGCAGCGCCGGCGTCTTGACAGGAACCTACGAGCAGTACTTC. Translating it yields CASSAGVLTGTYEQYF.

The chain links TRBV5-4 to TRBJ2-7; possibly TRBD1 for D (6 bases). The germline V and J ends were trimmed by 3 bases and 1 base, with 11 bases remaining between them. The germline CDR1 and CDR2 sequences are SGHNT and YYREEE (reference sequence). This CDR3 contains 14 residues. Here the CDR3 DNA reads TGTGCCAGCAGCTCACCCACAGGGTCCTACGAGCAGTACTTC. Amino acids: CASSSPTGSYEQYF.